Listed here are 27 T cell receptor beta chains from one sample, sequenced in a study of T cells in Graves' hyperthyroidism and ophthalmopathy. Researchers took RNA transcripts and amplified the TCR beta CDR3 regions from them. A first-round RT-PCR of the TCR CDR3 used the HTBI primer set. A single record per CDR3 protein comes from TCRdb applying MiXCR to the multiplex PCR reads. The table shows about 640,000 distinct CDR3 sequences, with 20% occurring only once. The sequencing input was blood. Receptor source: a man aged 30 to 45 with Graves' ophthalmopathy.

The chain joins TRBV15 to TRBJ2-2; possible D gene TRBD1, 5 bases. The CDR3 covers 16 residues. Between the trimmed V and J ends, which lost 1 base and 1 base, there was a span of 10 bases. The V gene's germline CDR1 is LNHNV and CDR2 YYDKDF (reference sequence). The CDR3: CATSRVWGRNTGELFF. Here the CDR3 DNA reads TGTGCCACCAGCAGAGTTTGGGGCCGGAACACCGGGGAGCTGTTTTTT.

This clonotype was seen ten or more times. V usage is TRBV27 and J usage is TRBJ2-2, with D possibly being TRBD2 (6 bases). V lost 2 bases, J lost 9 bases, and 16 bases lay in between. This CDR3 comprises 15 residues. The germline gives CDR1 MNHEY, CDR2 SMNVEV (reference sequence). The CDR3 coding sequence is TGTGCCAGCAGTTTAGAGCCCCGTCGGGAGAGGGAGCTGTTTTTT. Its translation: CASSLEPRRERELFF.

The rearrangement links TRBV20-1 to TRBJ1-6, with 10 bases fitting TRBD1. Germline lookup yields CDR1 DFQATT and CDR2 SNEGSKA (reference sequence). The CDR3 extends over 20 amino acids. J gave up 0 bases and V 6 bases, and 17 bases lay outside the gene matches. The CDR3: CSAWSPGQGLSSSYNSPLHF. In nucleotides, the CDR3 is TGCAGTGCATGGAGTCCGGGACAGGGGTTATCTAGCTCCTATAATTCACCCCTCCACTTT.

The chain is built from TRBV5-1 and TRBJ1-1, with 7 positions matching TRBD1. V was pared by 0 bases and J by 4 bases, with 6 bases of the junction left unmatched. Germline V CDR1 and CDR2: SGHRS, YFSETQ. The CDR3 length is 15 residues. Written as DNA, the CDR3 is TGCGCCAGCAGCTTGGCCGGACAGGTAGGCACTGAAGCTTTCTTT. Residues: CASSLAGQVGTEAFF.

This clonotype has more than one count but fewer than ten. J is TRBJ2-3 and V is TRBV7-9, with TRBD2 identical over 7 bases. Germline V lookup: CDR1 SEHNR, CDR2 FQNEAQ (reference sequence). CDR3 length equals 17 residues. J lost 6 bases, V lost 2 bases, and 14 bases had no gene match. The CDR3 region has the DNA TGTGCCAGCAGCTTACCCTTGACTAGCCCTGAGGGGGATACGCAGTATTTT. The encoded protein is CASSLPLTSPEGDTQYF.

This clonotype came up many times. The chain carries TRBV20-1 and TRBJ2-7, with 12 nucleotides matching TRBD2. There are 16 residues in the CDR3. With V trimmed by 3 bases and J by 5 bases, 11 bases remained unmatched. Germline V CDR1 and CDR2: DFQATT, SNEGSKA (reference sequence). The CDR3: CSASTRLAGGRDEQYF. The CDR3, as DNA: TGCAGTGCTAGCACTAGGCTAGCGGGAGGGCGGGACGAGCAGTACTTC.

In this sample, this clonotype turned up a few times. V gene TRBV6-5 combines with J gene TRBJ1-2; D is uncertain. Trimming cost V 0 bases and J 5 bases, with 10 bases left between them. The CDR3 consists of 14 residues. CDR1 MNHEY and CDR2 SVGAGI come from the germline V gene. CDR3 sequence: CASSYSKGAYGYTF. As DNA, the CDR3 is TGTGCCAGCAGTTACTCGAAGGGTGCGTATGGCTACACCTTC.

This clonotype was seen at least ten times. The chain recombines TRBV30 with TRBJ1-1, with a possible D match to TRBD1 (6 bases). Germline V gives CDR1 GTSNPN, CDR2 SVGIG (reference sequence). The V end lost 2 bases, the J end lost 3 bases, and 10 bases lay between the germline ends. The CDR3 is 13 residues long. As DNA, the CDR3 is TGTGCCTGGAGTCCCGGGACATACACTGAAGCTTTCTTT. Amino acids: CAWSPGTYTEAFF.

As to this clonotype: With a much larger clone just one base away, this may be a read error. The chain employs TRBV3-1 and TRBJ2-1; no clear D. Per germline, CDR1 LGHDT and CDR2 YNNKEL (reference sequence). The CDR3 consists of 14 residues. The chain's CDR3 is CASSQELRYNKQFF. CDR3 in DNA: TGTGCCAGCAGCCAAGAATTACGGTACAATAAGCAGTTCTTC.

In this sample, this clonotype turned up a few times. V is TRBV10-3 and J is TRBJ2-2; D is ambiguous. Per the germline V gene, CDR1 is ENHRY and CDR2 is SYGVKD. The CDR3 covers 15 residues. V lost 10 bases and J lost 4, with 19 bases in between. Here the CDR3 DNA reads TGTGCCACCCCAAGGACCGAGTTGCGCACCGGGGAGCTGTTTTTT. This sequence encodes CATPRTELRTGELFF.

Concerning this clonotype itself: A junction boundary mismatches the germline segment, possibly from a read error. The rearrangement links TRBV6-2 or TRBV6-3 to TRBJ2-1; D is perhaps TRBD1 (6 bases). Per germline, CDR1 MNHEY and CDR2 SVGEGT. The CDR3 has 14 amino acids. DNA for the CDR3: TGTGCCAGCAGACGGGACAATGTATACAATGAGCAGCTCTTC. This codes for CASRRDNVYNEQLF.

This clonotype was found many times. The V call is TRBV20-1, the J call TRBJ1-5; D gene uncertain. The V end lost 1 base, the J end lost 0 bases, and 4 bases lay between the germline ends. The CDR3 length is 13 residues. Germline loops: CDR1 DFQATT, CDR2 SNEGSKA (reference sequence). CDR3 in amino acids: CSARADSNQPQHF. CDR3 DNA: TGCAGTGCTAGAGCAGATAGCAATCAGCCCCAGCATTTT.

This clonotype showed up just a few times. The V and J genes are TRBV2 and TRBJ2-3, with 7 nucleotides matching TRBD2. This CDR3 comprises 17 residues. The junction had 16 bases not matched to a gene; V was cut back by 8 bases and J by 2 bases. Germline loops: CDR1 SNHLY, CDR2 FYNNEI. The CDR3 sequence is CASGSGLDPPTTDTQYF. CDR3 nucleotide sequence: TGTGCCAGCGGCTCCGGACTAGACCCACCAACCACAGATACGCAGTATTTT.

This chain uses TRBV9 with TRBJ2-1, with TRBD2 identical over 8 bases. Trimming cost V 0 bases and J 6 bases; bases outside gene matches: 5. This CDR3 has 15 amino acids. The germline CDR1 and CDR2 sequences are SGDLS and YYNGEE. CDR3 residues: CASSVGGLAINEQFF. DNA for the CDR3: TGTGCCAGCAGCGTAGGTGGACTAGCAATCAATGAGCAGTTCTTC.

In DNA, the CDR3 is TGTGCCAGCAGGGGGACAGGTCACACCATATATTTT. This gives the protein CASRGTGHTIYF. The chain recombines TRBV6-1 with TRBJ1-3, with 8 bases fitting TRBD1. The CDR3 runs 12 residues. V lost 6 bases and J lost 8; bases outside the gene matches: 3. Germline V gives CDR1 MNHNS, CDR2 SASEGT.

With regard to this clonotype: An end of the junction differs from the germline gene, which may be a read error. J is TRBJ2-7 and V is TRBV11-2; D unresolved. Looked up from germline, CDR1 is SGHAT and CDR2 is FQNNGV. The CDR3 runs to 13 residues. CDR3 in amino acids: CTSSRPTLYEQYF. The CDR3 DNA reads TGTACCAGCAGCCGCCCTACCCTCTACGAGCAGTACTTC.

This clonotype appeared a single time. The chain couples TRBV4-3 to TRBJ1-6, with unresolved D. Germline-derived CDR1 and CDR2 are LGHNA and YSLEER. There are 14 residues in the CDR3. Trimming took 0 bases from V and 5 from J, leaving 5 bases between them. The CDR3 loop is CASSQDINNSPLHF. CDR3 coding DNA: TGCGCCAGCAGCCAAGATATTAATAATTCACCCCTCCACTTT.

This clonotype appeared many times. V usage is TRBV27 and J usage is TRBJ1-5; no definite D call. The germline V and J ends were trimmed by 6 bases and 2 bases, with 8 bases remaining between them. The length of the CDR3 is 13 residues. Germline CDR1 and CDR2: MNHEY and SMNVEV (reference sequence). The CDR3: CASRAGGNQPQHF. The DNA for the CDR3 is TGTGCCAGCAGGGCCGGGGGCAATCAGCCCCAGCATTTT.

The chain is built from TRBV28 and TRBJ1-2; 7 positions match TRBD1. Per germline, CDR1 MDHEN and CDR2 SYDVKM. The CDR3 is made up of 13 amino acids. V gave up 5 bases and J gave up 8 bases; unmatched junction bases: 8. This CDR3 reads CASSVTGWRGYTF. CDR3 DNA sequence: TGTGCCAGCAGTGTGACAGGGTGGCGGGGCTACACCTTC.

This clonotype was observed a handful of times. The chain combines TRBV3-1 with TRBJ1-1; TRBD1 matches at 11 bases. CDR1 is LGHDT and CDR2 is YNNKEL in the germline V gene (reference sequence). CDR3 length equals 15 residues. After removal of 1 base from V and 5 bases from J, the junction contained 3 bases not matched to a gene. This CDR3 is CASSQGTGGETEAFF. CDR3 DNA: TGTGCCAGCAGCCAAGGGACAGGGGGCGAGACTGAAGCTTTCTTT. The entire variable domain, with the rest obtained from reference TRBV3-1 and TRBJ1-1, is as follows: DTAVSQTPKYLVTQMGNDKSIKCEQNLGHDTMYWYKQDSKKFLKIMFSYNNKELIINETVPNRFSPKSPDKAHLNLHINSLELGDSAVYFCASSQGTGGETEAFFGQGTRLTVV.

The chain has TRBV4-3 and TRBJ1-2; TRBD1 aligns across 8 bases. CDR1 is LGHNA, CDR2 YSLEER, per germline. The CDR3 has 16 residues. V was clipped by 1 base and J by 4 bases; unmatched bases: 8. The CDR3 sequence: CASSQGIVDRVYGYTF. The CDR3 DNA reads TGCGCCAGCAGCCAAGGAATCGTGGACAGGGTCTATGGCTACACCTTC.

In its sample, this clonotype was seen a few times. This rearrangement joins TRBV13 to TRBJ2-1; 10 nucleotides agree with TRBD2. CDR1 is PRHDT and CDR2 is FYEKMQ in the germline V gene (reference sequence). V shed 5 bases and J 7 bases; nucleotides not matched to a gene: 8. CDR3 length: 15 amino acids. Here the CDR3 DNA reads TGTGCCAGCAGCCTCGAGGGGGGACTAGCGAATGAGCAGTTCTTC. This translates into CASSLEGGLANEQFF.

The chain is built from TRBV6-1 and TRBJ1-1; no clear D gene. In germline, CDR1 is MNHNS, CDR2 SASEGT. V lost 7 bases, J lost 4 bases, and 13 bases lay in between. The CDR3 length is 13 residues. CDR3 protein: CASTKGWGTEAFF. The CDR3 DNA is TGTGCCAGCACTAAGGGATGGGGCACTGAAGCTTTCTTT.

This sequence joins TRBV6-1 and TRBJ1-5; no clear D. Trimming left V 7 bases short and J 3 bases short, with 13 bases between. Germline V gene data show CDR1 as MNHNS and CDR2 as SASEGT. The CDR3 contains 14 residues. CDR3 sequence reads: CASKSENTNQPQHF. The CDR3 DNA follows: TGTGCCAGCAAATCGGAAAATACCAATCAGCCCCAGCATTTT.

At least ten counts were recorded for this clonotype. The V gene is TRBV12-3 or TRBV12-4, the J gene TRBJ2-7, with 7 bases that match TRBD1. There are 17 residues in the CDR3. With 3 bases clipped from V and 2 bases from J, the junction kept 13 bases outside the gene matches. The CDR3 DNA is TGTGCCAGCAGTTTGTTGGCCTACAGGGGCTCCCCCTACGAGCAGTACTTC. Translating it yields CASSLLAYRGSPYEQYF.

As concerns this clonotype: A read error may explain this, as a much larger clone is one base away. This CDR3 reads CATNDDTRSSYNEQFF. CDR3 nucleotide sequence: TGTGCCACCAATGACGACACTAGGAGCTCCTACAATGAGCAGTTCTTC. The rearrangement links TRBV24-1 to TRBJ2-1, with D possibly being TRBD2 (5 bases). The CDR3 has 16 residues. V lost 8 bases and J 0 bases, leaving 16 bases between the germline ends. Germline CDR1 reads KGHDR; CDR2 reads SFDVKD.

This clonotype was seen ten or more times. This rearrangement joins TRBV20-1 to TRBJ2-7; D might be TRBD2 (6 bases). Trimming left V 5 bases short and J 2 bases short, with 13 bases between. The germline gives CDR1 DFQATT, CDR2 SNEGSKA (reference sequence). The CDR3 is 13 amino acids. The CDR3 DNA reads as TGCAGTGCTGGACGGGGCGGGACCTACGAGCAGTACTTC. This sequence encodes CSAGRGGTYEQYF.